Given below is one T cell receptor beta chain in context. This was the immunoSEQ v3.0 assay at survey level. Produced via immunoSEQ multiplex PCR; TCRdb's table is partial and in-frame only. The sample records 20,000 to 25,000 clones, 76% being singletons. Every sample had roughly 1-11 million cryopreserved PBMC in it before DNA extraction. The sample belongs to a study of long-term antiretroviral therapy in people with HIV. In germline, CDR1 is SGHAT, CDR2 FQNNGV. Between the trimmed V and J ends, which lost 5 bases and 4 bases, there was a span of 20 bases. The CDR3 consists of 16 residues. Specimen: unsorted PBMCs, collected 0.5 years after starting antiretroviral therapy. The chain carries TRBV11-2 and TRBJ1-2; a possible D gene is TRBD1 (5 bases). The sequence was collected from a middle-aged woman with HIV. Written as DNA, the CDR3 is TGTGCCAGCAGCCTAGGGTTGGGACGGAACATCTATGGCTACACCTTC. Amino acid sequence: CASSLGLGRNIYGYTF.